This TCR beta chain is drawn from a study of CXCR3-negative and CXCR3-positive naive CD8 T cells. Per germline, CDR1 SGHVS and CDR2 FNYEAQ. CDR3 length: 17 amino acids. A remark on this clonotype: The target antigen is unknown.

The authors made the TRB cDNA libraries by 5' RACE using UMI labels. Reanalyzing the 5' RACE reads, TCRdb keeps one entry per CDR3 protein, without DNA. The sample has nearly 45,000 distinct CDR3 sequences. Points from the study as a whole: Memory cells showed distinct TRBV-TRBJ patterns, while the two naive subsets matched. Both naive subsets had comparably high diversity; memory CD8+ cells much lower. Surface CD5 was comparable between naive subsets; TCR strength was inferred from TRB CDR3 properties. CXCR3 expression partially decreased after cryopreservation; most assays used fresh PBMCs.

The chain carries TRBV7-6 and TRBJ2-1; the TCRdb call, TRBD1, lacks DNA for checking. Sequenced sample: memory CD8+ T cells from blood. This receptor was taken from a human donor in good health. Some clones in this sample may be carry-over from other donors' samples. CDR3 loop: CASSLSRGGGNENEQFF.